These 17 T cell receptor beta chains originate from one sample sequenced in a study of blood T cell repertoires in COVID-19. The table came from immunoSEQ multiplex PCR; TCRdb's copy has only in-frame clones and leaves some out. The sample includes fewer than 250,000 clones, approximately 86% seen only once; the top ten take more than 6%. The specimen sequenced was peripheral blood. These TCRs come from a woman in her sixties or seventies with active or convalescent COVID-19.

This sequence joins TRBV19 and TRBJ2-1; 9 bases are shared with TRBD2. This CDR3 has 16 residues. CDR1 is LNHDA, CDR2 SQIVND, per germline (reference sequence). Trimming took 3 bases from V and 2 from J; bases not matched to a gene: 5. The CDR3 nucleotides read TGTGCCAGTAGTATCCGTAGCGGGGGAACCTACAATGAGCAGTTCTTC. Residues: CASSIRSGGTYNEQFF.

The chain joins TRBV7-9 to TRBJ1-3; D remains ambiguous. Per the germline V gene, CDR1 is SEHNR and CDR2 is FQNEAQ (reference sequence). V was pared by 4 bases and J by 9 bases, with 13 bases between. This CDR3 spans 13 amino acids. The CDR3 reads CASSYTAGGTIYF. The CDR3 nucleotides are TGTGCCAGCAGCTATACAGCTGGTGGCACCATATATTTT.

The chain joins TRBV11-3 to TRBJ2-3, with 7 bases matching TRBD1. V trimming: 5 bases; J trimming: 1 base; junction bases outside the gene matches: 12. The CDR3 runs 17 residues. Germline V gene sequence: CDR1 SGHNT, CDR2 YENEEA. The CDR3 nucleotides read TGTGCCAGCAGCCCCTGGGGGACAGAAAGGGGCACAGATACGCAGTATTTT. Protein product: CASSPWGTERGTDTQYF.

The chain recombines TRBV24-1 with TRBJ1-1, with D maybe TRBD1 (6 bases). Looked up from germline, CDR1 is KGHDR and CDR2 is SFDVKD. The CDR3 extends over 16 amino acids. Trimming took 1 base from V and 0 from J, leaving 11 bases between them. The CDR3 spells CATSDFLDSMNTEAFF. CDR3 coding DNA: TGTGCCACCAGTGATTTCCTGGACAGTATGAACACTGAAGCTTTCTTT.

The chain recombines TRBV5-1 with TRBJ2-1, with 11 bases identical to TRBD2. Looked up from germline, CDR1 is SGHRS and CDR2 is YFSETQ. Losses at the gene ends were 4 bases for V and 6 bases for J; bases not matched to a gene: 15. This CDR3 comprises 18 residues. The CDR3: CASSPNPLAGGMANEQFF. DNA of the CDR3: TGCGCCAGCAGCCCCAACCCCTTAGCGGGGGGGATGGCCAATGAGCAGTTCTTC.

V and J are TRBV4-1 and TRBJ2-7; TRBD2 matches 11 bases. CDR1 and CDR2 from the germline V gene are MGHRA and YSYEKL. V shed 5 bases, J shed 3 bases, and the junction held 6 bases outside the gene matches. The CDR3 extends over 15 amino acids. The CDR3 DNA is TGCGCCAGCAGCTCCCGACTAGCGGGGATCTACGAGCAGTACTTC. Its protein product is CASSSRLAGIYEQYF.

This clone has only one observation. The chain couples TRBV6-5 to TRBJ1-6, with a weak D call TRBD1 (6 bases). CDR1 MNHEY and CDR2 SVGAGI come from the germline V gene. The CDR3 is 14 amino acids. Trimming removed 7 bases from V and 2 bases from J, with 9 bases in between. The DNA of the CDR3 is TGTGCCAGCAAACAGGGTACCTATAATTCACCCCTCCACTTT. This encodes CASKQGTYNSPLHF.

The chain links TRBV5-1 to TRBJ1-5; possible D gene TRBD1, 6 bases. Trimming removed 4 bases from V and 5 bases from J, with 16 bases in between. Germline V gene sequence: CDR1 SGHRS, CDR2 YFSETQ. The CDR3 contains 15 residues. CDR3 loop: CASSPSGEGDQPQHF. DNA for the CDR3: TGCGCCAGCAGCCCCTCCGGGGAGGGGGATCAGCCCCAGCATTTT.

V usage is TRBV11-2 and J usage is TRBJ2-6; 10 nucleotides line up with TRBD1. The V segment lost 5 bases and the J segment 7 bases; nucleotides outside the gene matches: 8. The CDR3 extends over 16 amino acids. Germline loops: CDR1 SGHAT, CDR2 FQNNGV. The CDR3: CASSETGTGEANVLTF. The DNA of the CDR3 is TGTGCCAGCAGCGAAACCGGGACAGGGGAAGCCAACGTCCTGACTTTC. Drawing the rest from reference TRBV11-2 and TRBJ2-6, the complete variable domain is EAGVAQSPRYKIIEKRQSVAFWCNPISGHATLYWYQQILGQGPKLLIQFQNNGVVDDSQLPKDRFSAERLKGVDSTLKIQPAKLEDSAVYLCASSETGTGEANVLTFGAGSRLTVL.

The J gene is TRBJ1-2, the V gene TRBV7-8; no clear D gene. V was pared by 6 bases and J by 2 bases, with 7 bases between. This CDR3 is built from 12 residues. CDR1 and CDR2 from the germline V gene are SGHVS and FQNEAQ. CDR3 bases: TGTGCCAGCAGTCCGGGAAACTATGGCTACACCTTC. Translated: CASSPGNYGYTF. The full variable domain, completed using reference TRBV7-8 and TRBJ1-2, is GAGVSQSPRYKVAKRGQDVALRCDPISGHVSLFWYQQALGQGPEFLTYFQNEAQLDKSGLPSDRFFAERPEGSVSTLKIQRTQQEDSAVYLCASSPGNYGYTFGSGTRLTVV.

V is TRBV3-1 (or the pseudogene TRBV3-2) and J is TRBJ1-1; 7 nucleotides match TRBD1. V gave up 4 bases and J gave up 6 bases; unmatched junction bases: 5. The CDR3 runs 13 residues. Germline V gene data show CDR1 as LGHDT and CDR2 as YNNKEL (reference sequence). Here the CDR3 DNA reads TGTGCCAGCAGCCGGTCACAGGGGTCTGAAGCTTTCTTT. Amino acid sequence: CASSRSQGSEAFF.

The chain joins TRBV2 to TRBJ2-1, with 10 nucleotides matching TRBD2. V lost 6 bases to trimming and J lost 7 bases; unmatched junction nucleotides: 18. The CDR3 runs 18 residues. Germline V gene sequence: CDR1 SNHLY, CDR2 FYNNEI. The CDR3 nucleotides are TGTGCCAGCAGCGAACTATTGGCTAGCGGGGGCAGGGGGAATGAGCAGTTCTTC. Translated: CASSELLASGGRGNEQFF.

The chain joins TRBV4-1 to TRBJ2-1, with 8 bases identical to TRBD1. The CDR3 is 16 amino acids. Germline V lookup: CDR1 MGHRA, CDR2 YSYEKL. V lost 0 bases, J lost 9 bases, and 10 bases stayed unmatched. CDR3 amino acids: CASSQDWGQVQGEQFF. CDR3 DNA sequence: TGCGCCAGCAGCCAAGATTGGGGACAGGTACAAGGTGAGCAGTTCTTC.

This clone was detected only a few times. The V and J genes are TRBV5-5 and TRBJ1-6, with D perhaps TRBD1 (6 bases). This CDR3 is 14 amino acids long. V dropped 2 bases and J dropped 8 bases, with 11 bases sitting between them. Per the germline V gene, CDR1 is SGHKS and CDR2 is YYEKEE (reference sequence). This CDR3 is CASSFDRPDSPLHF. The DNA for the CDR3 is TGTGCCAGCAGCTTCGACAGGCCCGATTCACCCCTCCACTTT.

The chain has TRBV11-2 and TRBJ2-3, with 8 positions matching TRBD2. CDR1 and CDR2 (germline): SGHAT, FQNNGV. The CDR3 covers 15 residues. J was trimmed by 1 base and V by 3 bases; bases with no gene match: 3. The DNA for the CDR3 is TGTGCCAGCAGCTTTTCGCGGGGGGGCACAGATACGCAGTATTTT. Its protein product is CASSFSRGGTDTQYF.

This chain uses TRBV11-2 with TRBJ2-7; D is undetermined. The V gene's germline CDR1 is SGHAT and CDR2 FQNNGV. The CDR3 loop spans 12 amino acids. Between the trimmed V and J ends, which lost 1 base and 6 bases, there was a span of 7 bases. CDR3 sequence reads: CASSLGRIEQYF. DNA of the CDR3: TGTGCCAGCAGCTTAGGGCGGATCGAGCAGTACTTC.

This clone is a singleton in its sample. The rearrangement uses TRBV20-1 and TRBJ2-3; unclear D gene. Per the germline V gene, CDR1 is DFQATT and CDR2 is SNEGSKA (reference sequence). Trimming removed 5 bases at V and 7 bases at J, with 10 bases between. The CDR3 contains 11 residues. As DNA, the CDR3 is TGCAGTGCTGCCTGGAGTTATACGCAGTATTTT. The encoded protein is CSAAWSYTQYF.